The clone carrying this T cell receptor (beta chain) was seen once. Its target is unknown. The germline gives CDR1 SGHAT, CDR2 FQNNGV. V was pared by 4 bases and J by 6 bases, with 15 bases between. The CDR3 covers 15 residues. The data were taken from a study of beta chain features in type 1 diabetes. Study as a whole: There were approximately 110,000,000 sorted cells examined across all samples.

cDNA synthesis used the whole RNA isolate, giving expressed TCRB sequences. The protocol was immunoSEQ multiplex PCR, while the TCRdb copy is restricted to in-frame clones and leaves out a portion. The table includes 200,000 to 250,000 clones, around 14% detected once. Notes on the study in general: cDNA-based reads could over-represent cells with high TCR expression. In all four CD4+ subsets, TCRB CDR3 length was significantly, moderately reduced in type 1 diabetes.

In total, each donor contributed a single heparinised blood draw that averaged approximately 120 mL. Stem cell-like memory, regulatory, central memory and naive CD4+ cells were sorted via CD45RO/CCR7/CD25/CD127/CD95/CD27. Source material: naive CD4+ T cells from blood. The rearrangement uses TRBV11-2 and TRBJ2-2; D perhaps matches TRBD2 (6 bases). The TCR sequence derives from a man aged 30 to 45 with type 1 diabetes. DNA of the CDR3: TGTGCCAGCAGCTCTCCCGGGAGCTCGGCCGGGGAGCTGTTTTTT. As protein: CASSSPGSSAGELFF.